Listed below are T cell receptor beta chains from one sample, sequenced in a study of glioma-infiltrating T cells. TCRdb re-called the multiplex PCR reads through MiXCR, storing one row per CDR3 protein. The sample holds about 400,000 distinct CDR3 sequences; about 40% are singletons and the top ten take more than 10%. Sequenced material: glioma tissue, nonneoplastic brain tissue, or PBMCs (not recorded which). The receptors were gathered from a human donor with low-grade glioma or glioblastoma, undergoing nonglioma brain surgery, or in good health (not recorded which). CDR3s include the opening cysteine and the closing phenylalanine or tryptophan. The D gene is left open where the match is weak. Size values are once, few and many counts, or a class for expanded clones, and some rows have none.

d_call: -; clone_size: -; v_call: TRBV10-3; j_call: TRBJ2-1; cdr3_nt: TGTGCCAGCAGATCGACCCAGGGTTCCCAGCAGTTCTTC; cdr3_aa: CASRSTQGSQQFF
d_call: TRBD2; clone_size: -; v_call: TRBV28; j_call: TRBJ2-7; cdr3_nt: TGTGCCAGCAGCGCCCCGGGACTAGCGGGGTCCTACGAGAAGTACTTC; cdr3_aa: CASSAPGLAGSYEKYF
d_call: -; clone_size: -; v_call: TRBV7-2; j_call: TRBJ2-1; cdr3_nt: TGTGCCAGCGGAGGGTATAGCGGAGGGAGCTCCTACAATGAGCAGTTCTTC; cdr3_aa: CASGGYSGGSSYNEQFF
d_call: -; clone_size: -; v_call: TRBV4-2; j_call: TRBJ2-7; cdr3_nt: TGTGCCAGCAGCCACCTAGGGGGACACCCCTACGAGCAGTACTTC; cdr3_aa: CASSHLGGHPYEQYF
d_call: -; clone_size: -; v_call: TRBV6-6; j_call: TRBJ2-1; cdr3_nt: TGTGCCAGCAGTAAGGATGAGCAGTTCTTC; cdr3_aa: CASSKDEQFF
d_call: -; clone_size: many; v_call: TRBV6-2/TRBV6-3; j_call: TRBJ2-7; cdr3_nt: TGTGCCAGCAGTCGGACAGCCTACGAGCAGTACTTC; cdr3_aa: CASSRTAYEQYF
d_call: -; clone_size: many; v_call: TRBV6-1; j_call: TRBJ2-7; cdr3_nt: TGTGCCAGCAGTGAAGCCCCCACTCGGGACGAGCAGTACTTC; cdr3_aa: CASSEAPTRDEQYF
d_call: -; clone_size: -; v_call: TRBV14; j_call: TRBJ2-2; cdr3_nt: TGTGCCAGCAGCCCCACCCGAGCCGGGGAGCTGTTTTTT; cdr3_aa: CASSPTRAGELFF
d_call: TRBD1; clone_size: once; v_call: TRBV12-3/TRBV12-4; j_call: TRBJ1-1; cdr3_nt: TGTGCCAGCAGTTTCGGGACAGGGGGCGATAGGGAAGCTTTCTTT; cdr3_aa: CASSFGTGGDREAFF
d_call: -; clone_size: -; v_call: TRBV20-1; j_call: TRBJ1-2; cdr3_nt: TGCAGTGCTAGAGATCCTCAGTCCCTCTATGGCTACACCTTC; cdr3_aa: CSARDPQSLYGYTF
d_call: -; clone_size: -; v_call: TRBV11-3; j_call: TRBJ2-1; cdr3_nt: TGTGCCAGCAGCTTAGAACGACCCAATGAGCAGTTCTTC; cdr3_aa: CASSLERPNEQFF
d_call: TRBD1; clone_size: -; v_call: TRBV7-2; j_call: TRBJ2-4; cdr3_nt: TGTGCCAGCAGCCCAAGGGTCCTGACAGGGTCCAAAAACATTCAGTACTTC; cdr3_aa: CASSPRVLTGSKNIQYF
d_call: -; clone_size: -; v_call: TRBV14; j_call: TRBJ1-3; cdr3_nt: TGTGCCAGCAGCCAAGACCCCGGGCGGGCCTCTGGAAACACCATATATTTT; cdr3_aa: CASSQDPGRASGNTIYF
d_call: TRBD1; clone_size: -; v_call: TRBV24-1; j_call: TRBJ1-1; cdr3_nt: TGTGCCACCAGTGATTTGGAGGGACAGGGGGGAACTGAAGCTTTCTTT; cdr3_aa: CATSDLEGQGGTEAFF
d_call: TRBD2; clone_size: -; v_call: TRBV27; j_call: TRBJ2-2; cdr3_nt: TGTGCCAGCAGTTCCCTCGGGGGGAAGAGACTGAACACCGGGGAGCTGTTTTTT; cdr3_aa: CASSSLGGKRLNTGELFF
d_call: -; clone_size: once; v_call: TRBV19; j_call: TRBJ2-1; cdr3_nt: TGTGCCAGTAGTATCAGTAAGGGCCCCTGGGGGAATGAGCAGTTCTTC; cdr3_aa: CASSISKGPWGNEQFF
d_call: -; clone_size: many; v_call: TRBV28; j_call: TRBJ2-3; cdr3_nt: TGTGCCAGCAGTGTAGGGACGGCTAGCACAGATACGCAGTATTTT; cdr3_aa: CASSVGTASTDTQYF
d_call: -; clone_size: -; v_call: TRBV7-2; j_call: TRBJ2-1; cdr3_nt: TGTGCCAGCAGCTTGGGCGGGACTTACTACAATGAGGAGTTCTTC; cdr3_aa: CASSLGGTYYNEEFF
d_call: TRBD1; clone_size: -; v_call: TRBV20-1; j_call: TRBJ1-1; cdr3_nt: TGCAGTGCTAGAGACGGCGACAGGGGGACGACTGAAGCTTTCTTT; cdr3_aa: CSARDGDRGTTEAFF
d_call: TRBD1; clone_size: once; v_call: TRBV6-2/TRBV6-3; j_call: TRBJ2-1; cdr3_nt: TGTGCCAGCAACCCACCGGGACAGGGCTACAATGATCAGTTCTTC; cdr3_aa: CASNPPGQGYNDQFF
d_call: -; clone_size: many; v_call: TRBV6-2/TRBV6-3; j_call: TRBJ2-2; cdr3_nt: TGTGCCAGCACGTTCGAGAACACCGGGGAGCTGTTTTTT; cdr3_aa: CASTFENTGELFF
d_call: -; clone_size: -; v_call: TRBV12-3/TRBV12-4; j_call: TRBJ1-1; cdr3_nt: TGTGCCAGCAGTTTAAAGCCTAACACTGAAGCTTTCTTT; cdr3_aa: CASSLKPNTEAFF
d_call: TRBD2; clone_size: -; v_call: TRBV20-1; j_call: TRBJ2-1; cdr3_nt: TGCAGTGCTAGCGGACCTAGCGGGCTCATGGGATACAATGAGCAGTTCTTC; cdr3_aa: CSASGPSGLMGYNEQFF
d_call: TRBD2; clone_size: -; v_call: TRBV20-1; j_call: TRBJ2-1; cdr3_nt: TGCAGTGCTAGTGGGAGGGCTTTGCTAGCGGGAGGTATTAATGAGCAGTTCTTC; cdr3_aa: CSASGRALLAGGINEQFF
d_call: -; clone_size: -; v_call: TRBV20-1; j_call: TRBJ2-5; cdr3_nt: TGCAGTGCTGACGAGAGGCAAGAGACCCAGTACTTC; cdr3_aa: CSADERQETQYF
d_call: -; clone_size: -; v_call: TRBV20-1; j_call: TRBJ2-3; cdr3_nt: TGCAGTGCAACACCAGCTCGACAGGCCTCCCGGGATACGCAGTATTTT; cdr3_aa: CSATPARQASRDTQYF
d_call: -; clone_size: -; v_call: TRBV7-3; j_call: TRBJ2-7; cdr3_nt: TGTGCCAGCAGCGCCGAGGGGGGAAGGGAGCAGTACTTC; cdr3_aa: CASSAEGGREQYF
d_call: -; clone_size: many; v_call: TRBV20-1; j_call: TRBJ2-7; cdr3_nt: TGCAGTGCTAGAGATAGCGGCTCTGTGTACGAGCAGTACTTC; cdr3_aa: CSARDSGSVYEQYF
d_call: TRBD1; clone_size: -; v_call: TRBV11-2; j_call: TRBJ1-2; cdr3_nt: TGTGCCAGCAGCTTCCTAGGACAGGGGGAAGCGGGCACCTTC; cdr3_aa: CASSFLGQGEAGTF
d_call: -; clone_size: few; v_call: TRBV28; j_call: TRBJ2-2; cdr3_nt: TGTGCCAGCAGGCTACCAGGGTTGGCCGGGGAGCTGTTTTTT; cdr3_aa: CASRLPGLAGELFF
d_call: TRBD1; clone_size: few; v_call: TRBV4-1; j_call: TRBJ1-1; cdr3_nt: TGCGCCAGCAGCCAGACCGGGACAGCTATGAACACTGAAGCTTTCTTT; cdr3_aa: CASSQTGTAMNTEAFF
d_call: -; clone_size: -; v_call: TRBV24-1; j_call: TRBJ2-1; cdr3_nt: TGTGCCACCGGGGCCTCCTACAATGAGCAGTTCTTC; cdr3_aa: CATGASYNEQFF
d_call: TRBD1; clone_size: -; v_call: TRBV4-2; j_call: TRBJ1-3; cdr3_nt: TGTGCCAGCAGCTTAGGGACAGAACCTGGAAACACCATATATTTT; cdr3_aa: CASSLGTEPGNTIYF
d_call: -; clone_size: many; v_call: TRBV28; j_call: TRBJ2-3; cdr3_nt: TGTGCCAGCAGTTTTTTCACAGATACGCAGTATTTT; cdr3_aa: CASSFFTDTQYF
d_call: -; clone_size: -; v_call: TRBV6-5; j_call: TRBJ1-5; cdr3_nt: TGTGCCAGCAGCCCAGACCGATATAGCAATCAGCCCCAGCATTTT; cdr3_aa: CASSPDRYSNQPQHF
d_call: TRBD2; clone_size: -; v_call: TRBV2; j_call: TRBJ2-5; cdr3_nt: TGTGCCAGCAGTTTCCTAGCGGGAGGAGAGACCCAGTACTTC; cdr3_aa: CASSFLAGGETQYF
d_call: -; clone_size: -; v_call: TRBV28; j_call: TRBJ2-7; cdr3_nt: TGTGCCAGCAGCGTCCTGGGGCTAGTCGAAATCGAGCAGTACTTC; cdr3_aa: CASSVLGLVEIEQYF
d_call: -; clone_size: -; v_call: TRBV7-9; j_call: TRBJ1-4; cdr3_nt: TGTGCCAGCAGCTTGGCGGCGAATGAAAAACTGTTTTTT; cdr3_aa: CASSLAANEKLFF
d_call: TRBD2; clone_size: -; v_call: TRBV6-4; j_call: TRBJ2-5; cdr3_nt: TGTGCCATCAGTGAATCCGCGGGAGGGAGGCAAGAGACCCAGTACTTC; cdr3_aa: CAISESAGGRQETQYF
d_call: -; clone_size: -; v_call: TRBV19; j_call: TRBJ2-7; cdr3_nt: TGTGCCAGTGCCCCCCGGGGGGCACATCACGAGCAGTACTTC; cdr3_aa: CASAPRGAHHEQYF
d_call: TRBD2; clone_size: -; v_call: TRBV2; j_call: TRBJ2-3; cdr3_nt: TGTGCCAGCAGGGACCTCGGGACTAGCGGGAGCCCTTCTCCTCTCACAGATACGCAGTATTTT; cdr3_aa: CASRDLGTSGSPSPLTDTQYF
d_call: TRBD2; clone_size: -; v_call: TRBV28; j_call: TRBJ2-7; cdr3_nt: TGTGCCAGCAGTTTGTGGGGGCCACCGGGACTAGCCTACGAGCAGTACTTC; cdr3_aa: CASSLWGPPGLAYEQYF